Following are 18 T cell receptor beta chains from one sample sequenced in a study of response to subunit inactivated influenza vaccine. Via MiXCR, TCRdb re-called the RT-PCR reads, giving one row per CDR3 protein. The sample has 550,000 to 800,000 distinct CDR3 sequences, 15% to 19% seen once. This material consisted of PBMCs from blood, taken 11 to 12 days after vaccination. The receptors come from a man between 50 and 59 years old who received an inactivated influenza vaccine.

In its sample, this clonotype was seen a few times. J is TRBJ2-2 and V is TRBV20-1; D perhaps matches TRBD1 (5 bases). The V gene's germline CDR1 is DFQATT and CDR2 SNEGSKA (reference sequence). Trimming left V 3 bases short and J 5 bases short, with 10 bases between. The CDR3 is 13 amino acids. CDR3 loop: CSARTERTGELFF. CDR3 DNA: TGCAGTGCTAGGACAGAGCGTACCGGGGAGCTGTTTTTT.

This clonotype was counted between two and nine times. The chain employs TRBV7-9 and TRBJ2-3; D possibly corresponds to TRBD1 (5 bases). The CDR3 extends over 16 amino acids. V was pared by 5 bases and J by 0 bases, with 15 bases between. Germline V gene data show CDR1 as SEHNR and CDR2 as FQNEAQ (reference sequence). In DNA, the CDR3 is TGTGCCAGCAGCCAAACGGCAGGGCTGAGCACAGATACGCAGTATTTT. Its translation: CASSQTAGLSTDTQYF. Supplemented by reference TRBV7-9 and TRBJ2-3, the full variable domain reads DTGVSQNPRHKITKRGQNVTFRCDPISEHNRLYWYRQTLGQGPEFLTYFQNEAQLEKSRLLSDRFSAERPKGSFSTLEIQRTEQGDSAMYLCASSQTAGLSTDTQYFGPGTRLTVL.

In its sample, this clonotype was seen a few times. The rearrangement joins TRBV28 to TRBJ2-7; the D gene is possibly TRBD1 (6 bases). The germline gives CDR1 MDHEN, CDR2 SYDVKM. CDR3 size: 14 residues. V shed 7 bases and J shed 1 base, with 14 bases lying between them. The CDR3 DNA sequence: TGTGCCAGCACCCAGGGGAGAGGGTCCTACGAGCAGTACTTC. Protein product: CASTQGRGSYEQYF.

This clonotype was observed at least ten times. As DNA, the CDR3 is TGTGCCACCAGCAGAGATGGGACTAGCGGGAGTCTCGACGAGCAGTACTTC. This sequence encodes CATSRDGTSGSLDEQYF. The chain carries TRBV15 and TRBJ2-7, with 14 bases fitting TRBD2. Unmatched junction bases numbered 6, after V lost 0 bases and J lost 5 bases. The CDR3 runs to 17 residues. The germline V gene has CDR1 LNHNV and CDR2 YYDKDF (reference sequence).

V gene TRBV20-1 combines with J gene TRBJ2-1; D possibly corresponds to TRBD1 (5 bases). V lost 5 bases to trimming and J lost 3 bases, with 11 bases between them. The CDR3 runs 13 residues. Looked up from germline, CDR1 is DFQATT and CDR2 is SNEGSKA (reference sequence). The CDR3 loop reads CSAEDSLYNEQFF. DNA of the CDR3: TGCAGTGCTGAAGACAGCCTCTACAATGAGCAGTTCTTC.

The gene calls are TRBV12-3 or TRBV12-4 and TRBJ2-7; no reliable D call. V was clipped by 3 bases and J by 3 bases, with 9 bases between them. The CDR3 runs to 13 residues. As DNA, the CDR3 is TGTGCCAGCAGTTTTGGCCTAGTCTACGAGCAGTACTTC. Translated: CASSFGLVYEQYF.

This clonotype occurred a few times. This chain connects TRBV20-1 to TRBJ1-3; 8 nucleotides line up with TRBD1. The CDR3 sequence is 14 residues long. Germline lookup yields CDR1 DFQATT and CDR2 SNEGSKA (reference sequence). Trimming at V came to 6 bases and at J to 3 bases, leaving 7 bases not matched to a gene. The DNA for the CDR3 is TGCAGTGCCCACAGCGGGACAGGTGGAAACACCATATATTTT. As protein: CSAHSGTGGNTIYF.

The V gene is TRBV4-1, the J gene TRBJ1-4; D ambiguous. Germline V gives CDR1 MGHRA, CDR2 YSYEKL. Between the trimmed V and J ends, which lost 2 bases and 8 bases, there was a span of 9 bases. This CDR3 contains 13 residues. The CDR3 protein is CASSQSRHEKLFF. The CDR3 nucleotides read TGCGCCAGCAGCCAATCTAGACACGAAAAACTGTTTTTT.

This clonotype has more than one count but fewer than ten. At one end the junction does not follow the germline gene, possibly because of a read error. J is TRBJ1-1 and V is TRBV4-2; no clear D gene. CDR3 length equals 13 residues. The germline V gene encodes CDR1 LGHNA and CDR2 YNFKEQ. CDR3: CASSQVSEADAFF. The CDR3 DNA reads TGTGCCAGCAGCCAAGTTTCTGAGGCTGATGCTTTCTTT.

The table lists this clonotype with a few counts. This chain joins TRBV7-2 and TRBJ2-1; possibly TRBD1 for D (6 bases). Germline V CDR1 and CDR2: SGHTA, FQGNSA. Trimming left V 4 bases short and J 3 bases short, with 10 bases between. The CDR3 loop spans 14 amino acids. CDR3: CASSSRDIYNEQFF. The CDR3 coding sequence is TGTGCCAGCAGCTCAAGGGACATCTACAATGAGCAGTTCTTC.

This clonotype was counted between two and nine times. This chain links TRBV6-2 or TRBV6-3 with TRBJ2-3, with 15 bases fitting TRBD2. The CDR3 has 19 residues. Per the germline V gene, CDR1 is MNHEY and CDR2 is SVGEGT. Unmatched junction bases numbered 12, after V lost 2 bases and J lost 6 bases. In DNA form, the CDR3 reads TGTGCCAGCAGTTACCGCGGAACGGGACTAGCGGGGGGAACGGATACGCAGTATTTT. Its translation: CASSYRGTGLAGGTDTQYF.

This clonotype was observed a handful of times. The chain uses TRBV29-1 and TRBJ1-3; no definite D call. The CDR3 contains 12 residues. The V gene's germline CDR1 is SQVTM and CDR2 ANQGSEA. Trimming removed 6 bases from V and 2 bases from J, with 8 bases in between. Here the CDR3 reads CSVKPPGNTIYF. The CDR3 nucleotides are TGCAGCGTAAAACCTCCTGGAAACACCATATATTTT.

The chain couples TRBV20-1 to TRBJ2-7, with 11 bases fitting TRBD2. This CDR3 is built from 14 residues. Per germline, CDR1 DFQATT and CDR2 SNEGSKA (reference sequence). V was clipped by 0 bases and J by 5 bases; unmatched bases: 3. The CDR3 nucleotides are TGCAGTGCTAGAGATACTAGCGGGAGTGACGAGCAGTACTTC. This encodes CSARDTSGSDEQYF.

This clonotype showed up many times. The V gene is TRBV11-2, the J gene TRBJ2-3; 7 nucleotides align to TRBD2. The V gene end was trimmed by 5 bases and the J gene end by 2 bases; junction bases not matched to a gene: 1. The CDR3 contains 13 residues. Germline V gene sequence: CDR1 SGHAT, CDR2 FQNNGV. The CDR3 sequence: CASSKRDTDTQYF. DNA of the CDR3: TGTGCCAGCAGCAAGCGGGACACAGATACGCAGTATTTT. Full variable domain (remainder filled in from reference TRBV11-2 and TRBJ2-3): EAGVAQSPRYKIIEKRQSVAFWCNPISGHATLYWYQQILGQGPKLLIQFQNNGVVDDSQLPKDRFSAERLKGVDSTLKIQPAKLEDSAVYLCASSKRDTDTQYFGPGTRLTVL.

Only a few counts were recorded for this clonotype. The DNA for the CDR3 is TGTGCCAGCAGCTTATCCAAGGGACAGGTGAACACTGAAGCTTTCTTT. Translation: CASSLSKGQVNTEAFF. This chain uses TRBV7-2 with TRBJ1-1; 8 nucleotides align to TRBD1. The J segment lost 0 bases and the V segment lost 2 bases, leaving 5 bases of the junction unmatched. The CDR3 is 16 amino acids. Germline V gives CDR1 SGHTA, CDR2 FQGNSA.

V and J are TRBV12-3 or TRBV12-4 and TRBJ2-5, with D possibly TRBD2 on 6 matching bases. There are 15 residues in the CDR3. Deletions cut 5 bases from V and 2 bases from J, with 15 bases between. The CDR3: CASSPGGAPQETQYF. Written as DNA, the CDR3 is TGTGCCAGCAGTCCTGGCGGGGCGCCACAAGAGACCCAGTACTTC.

V is TRBV29-1 and J is TRBJ2-5; 8 nucleotides agree with TRBD2. CDR1 SQVTM and CDR2 ANQGSEA come from the germline V gene. The CDR3 runs to 12 residues. Trimming removed 4 bases from V and 5 bases from J; junction bases left unmatched: 3. CDR3 sequence reads: CSVVTSVETQYF. Written as DNA, the CDR3 is TGCAGCGTTGTGACTAGCGTGGAGACCCAGTACTTC.

CDR3 amino acids: CASQRDPVGEQFF. CDR3 DNA: TGTGCCAGCCAGCGGGATCCAGTGGGTGAGCAGTTCTTC. The chain carries TRBV28 and TRBJ2-1; 7 nucleotides match TRBD2. The length of the CDR3 is 13 residues. Germline values: CDR1 MDHEN, CDR2 SYDVKM. V lost 8 bases to trimming and J lost 9 bases; unmatched junction nucleotides: 10.